A single sample gave rise to the 22 T cell receptor beta chains below, sequenced in a study of primary melanoma T cells and metastatic recurrence (TCRdb year 2020). Libraries came from the immunoSEQ multiplex PCR assay. TCRdb took this table from immuneACCESS and kept in-frame rearrangements with V and J called. Such tables lack part of the clones; where checked against another copy, unresolved V genes explain under half of the gap, and the rest is unexplained. The sample table records over 1,500 clones; 70% to 80% of these occur just once. In total, the top ten clones hold approximately 22% of the sample. Sequencing used melanoma tumor tissue. The source is a human donor with melanoma.

This clone was detected only once. The chain carries TRBV6-8 and TRBJ1-2, with D perhaps matching TRBD1 (5 bases). CDR1 is MNHGY and CDR2 is SAAAGT in the germline V gene. Trimming cost V 6 bases and J 3 bases, with 11 bases left between them. The CDR3 runs 13 residues. CDR3 sequence: CASSPTTDYGYTF. The CDR3 coding sequence is TGTGCCAGCAGCCCAACGACAGACTATGGCTACACCTTC.

V is TRBV7-5 and J is TRBJ2-7. TRBV7-5 is given as a pseudogene. The CDR3 is made up of 14 amino acids. In DNA form, the CDR3 reads TGTGCCAGCAGCTTAGGGCCGGGCCGGAACGAGCAGTACTTC. Its protein is CASSLGPGRNEQYF.

This clone has just a few counts. The CDR3 DNA reads as TGTGCCAGCAGCTTCGCTGGAACCTACCAAGAGACCCAGTACTTC. Protein: CASSFAGTYQETQYF. The J gene is TRBJ2-5, the V gene TRBV11-3; D call uncertain. The germline gives CDR1 SGHNT, CDR2 YENEEA. Trimming took 3 bases from V and 0 from J, leaving 11 bases between them. This CDR3 comprises 15 residues.

The chain carries TRBV9 and TRBJ2-1; 9 bases align to TRBD2. This CDR3 is built from 18 residues. CDR1 and CDR2 (germline): SGDLS, YYNGEE. J lost 7 bases, V lost 7 bases, and 21 bases had no gene match. DNA of the CDR3: TGTGCCAGCGATCCAGAGAAGAGATGCCTAGCGGGGAAAAATGAGCAGTTCTTC. Amino acids: CASDPEKRCLAGKNEQFF.

The chain joins TRBV5-1 to TRBJ2-7, with D perhaps matching TRBD1 (6 bases). The CDR3 is 14 amino acids. The V end lost 2 bases, the J end lost 0 bases, and 9 bases lay between the germline ends. The germline CDR1 and CDR2 sequences are SGHRS and YFSETQ. The CDR3 sequence is CASSFTGSSYEQYF. The CDR3 bases are TGCGCCAGCAGCTTCACAGGGTCCTCCTACGAGCAGTACTTC.

The CDR3 sequence is CASRSQGLTDTQYF. DNA for the CDR3: TGTGCCAGTAGGTCACAGGGTTTGACAGATACGCAGTATTTT. The rearrangement uses TRBV19 and TRBJ2-3, with D perhaps TRBD1 (6 bases). Germline V gene sequence: CDR1 LNHDA, CDR2 SQIVND (reference sequence). Trimming shortened V by 6 bases and J by 3 bases, and 13 bases separated the two germline ends. CDR3 length: 14 amino acids.

Comment on this clone: The germline gene is not matched at one end of the junction; a read error may be the cause. The chain uses TRBV19 and TRBJ2-6; D is possibly TRBD1 or TRBD2 (5 bases each). Germline V gives CDR1 LNHDA, CDR2 SQIVND (reference sequence). The CDR3 has 16 residues. The CDR3 here is CVSSRDESSGANVLTF. As DNA, the CDR3 is TGTGTCAGTAGCAGGGACGAGAGCTCTGGGGCCAACGTCCTGACTTTC.

The sample holds a few counts of this clone. The chain recombines TRBV11-3 with TRBJ2-7; perhaps D is TRBD1 or TRBD2 (5 bases each). The CDR3 has 15 amino acids. Germline V gives CDR1 SGHNT, CDR2 YENEEA. V was clipped by 2 bases and J by 1 base, with 12 bases between them. The CDR3, as DNA: TGTGCCAGCAGCTTATATCAGGGACCATCCTACGAGCAGTACTTC. The encoded protein is CASSLYQGPSYEQYF.

The chain couples TRBV4-1 to TRBJ2-7, with 11 bases matching TRBD2. Germline loops: CDR1 MGHRA, CDR2 YSYEKL. The CDR3 runs 15 residues. After removal of 4 bases from V and 0 bases from J, the junction contained 2 bases not matched to a gene. This chain's CDR3 is CASSRTSGSSYEQYF. CDR3 bases: TGCGCCAGCAGCCGCACTAGCGGGAGCTCCTACGAGCAGTACTTC.

The gene calls are TRBV28 and TRBJ1-1, with a weak D call TRBD1 (6 bases). Between the trimmed V and J ends, which lost 1 base and 1 base, there was a span of 13 bases. The CDR3 consists of 16 residues. The germline CDR1 and CDR2 sequences are MDHEN and SYDVKM. This CDR3 is CASSLSTGYGNTEAFF. In DNA, the CDR3 is TGTGCCAGCAGTTTATCCACAGGGTATGGGAACACTGAAGCTTTCTTT. Full variable domain (outside the CDR3, taken from reference TRBV28 and TRBJ1-1): DVKVTQSSRYLVKRTGEKVFLECVQDMDHENMFWYRQDPGLGLRLIYFSYDVKMKEKGDIPEGYSVSREKKERFSLILESASTNQTSMYLCASSLSTGYGNTEAFFGQGTRLTVV.

The chain employs TRBV30 and TRBJ2-3, with D possibly TRBD1 on 5 matching bases. Trimming stripped 4 bases from V and 3 bases from J, with 8 bases between. The CDR3 runs to 12 residues. CDR1 and CDR2 (germline): GTSNPN, SVGIG (reference sequence). CDR3: CAWKGLTDTQYF. For the CDR3, the DNA is TGTGCCTGGAAGGGGCTTACAGATACGCAGTATTTT. Drawing the rest from reference TRBV30 and TRBJ2-3, the complete variable domain is SQTIHQWPATLVQPVGSPLSLECTVEGTSNPNLYWYRQAAGRGLQLLFYSVGIGQISSEVPQNLSASRPQDRQFILSSKKLLLSDSGFYLCAWKGLTDTQYFGPGTRLTVL.

This chain connects TRBV30 to TRBJ2-2, with 10 bases identical to TRBD1. The CDR3 has 15 residues. Germline assignment: CDR1 GTSNPN and CDR2 SVGIG (reference sequence). The ends lost 2 bases at V and 6 bases at J; junction bases unmatched: 6. CDR3 nucleotides: TGTGCCTGGAGTAGACGGACAGGGGGTTCCGGGGAGCTGTTTTTT. Translated, it gives CAWSRRTGGSGELFF.

The chain couples TRBV28 to TRBJ2-7; no reliable D call. Trimming removed 1 base at V and 2 bases at J, with 3 bases between. The CDR3 runs 12 residues. Germline lookup yields CDR1 MDHEN and CDR2 SYDVKM. For the CDR3, the DNA is TGTGCCAGCAGTTTATATACCTACGAGCAGTACTTC. This encodes CASSLYTYEQYF.

V is TRBV6-8 and J is TRBJ2-3; a weak D match, TRBD2 (6 bases). Trimming pared 5 bases from V and 1 base from J, leaving 10 bases between. Germline values: CDR1 MNHGY, CDR2 SAAAGT. The length of the CDR3 is 14 residues. The CDR3 loop is CASSRPGGTDTQYF. The CDR3 coding sequence is TGTGCCAGCAGTCGACCGGGGGGCACAGATACGCAGTATTTT.

The chain links TRBV1 to TRBJ2-3; the D call TRBD1 from the table was never checked on the DNA. TRBV1 is a known pseudogene. There are 14 residues in the CDR3. The CDR3 sequence: CASSQDQNTDTQYF. The CDR3 coding sequence is TGCGCCAGCAGCCAAGATCAGAACACAGATACGCAGTATTTT.

This sequence joins TRBV9 and TRBJ1-3; D is possibly TRBD1 (6 bases). CDR3 length: 14 residues. Trimming stripped 3 bases from V and 0 bases from J, with 7 bases between. The germline CDR1 and CDR2 sequences are SGDLS and YYNGEE. CDR3 bases: TGTGCCAGCAGCGAGGACAGCTCTGGAAACACCATATATTTT. This gives the protein CASSEDSSGNTIYF.

The genes are TRBV30 and TRBJ2-6, with TRBD1 matching over 8 bases. CDR3 length: 17 amino acids. In germline, CDR1 is GTSNPN, CDR2 SVGIG (reference sequence). V was clipped by 6 bases and J by 1 base; unmatched bases: 11. The CDR3 DNA reads as TGTGCCTGCCCTTGGACAGGGTACTCTTCTGGGGCCAACGTCCTGACTTTC. Protein: CACPWTGYSSGANVLTF.

A remark on this clone: One junction end disagrees with the germline gene, perhaps due to a read error. The chain uses TRBV11-3 and TRBJ2-5, with TRBD1 matching over 8 bases. Germline-derived CDR1 and CDR2 are SGHNT and YENEEA. This CDR3 has 15 residues. CDR3 nucleotide sequence: TGTGCCAACAGCTTTCGTCAGGGGGCTGGAGAGACCCAGTACTTC. Protein: CANSFRQGAGETQYF.

The chain uses TRBV6-8 and TRBJ2-3; 8 bases line up with TRBD2. The CDR3 is 15 amino acids. The V gene's germline CDR1 is MNHGY and CDR2 SAAAGT. Losses at the gene ends were 5 bases for V and 2 bases for J; bases not matched to a gene: 6. The CDR3 reads CASSTLAGLTDTQYF. DNA for the CDR3: TGTGCCAGCAGTACGCTAGCGGGCCTCACAGATACGCAGTATTTT.

The chain is built from TRBV23-1 and TRBJ1-1; the D gene is possibly TRBD1 (5 bases). TRBV23-1 is an ORF; its function is uncertain. Trimming cost V 3 bases and J 1 base, with 9 bases left between them. CDR3 size: 14 residues. Here the CDR3 DNA reads TGCGCCAGCAGTCAGCGCAGGGCGAACACTGAAGCTTTCTTT. Protein product: CASSQRRANTEAFF.

The V and J genes are TRBV11-3 and TRBJ2-7; 7 bases fit TRBD1. This CDR3 spans 15 amino acids. Germline V gives CDR1 SGHNT, CDR2 YENEEA. The V gene end was trimmed by 1 base and the J gene end by 4 bases; junction bases not matched to a gene: 7. CDR3 in DNA: TGTGCCAGCAGCTTAGTGGCAGGGGGTGAATACGAGCAGTACTTC. Translated, it gives CASSLVAGGEYEQYF.

V and J are TRBV7-4 and TRBJ1-1; the match to TRBD1 covers 7 bases. The CDR3 runs 15 residues. Per germline, CDR1 SGHVT and CDR2 SQSDAQ. V trimming: 1 base; J trimming: 0 bases; junction bases outside the gene matches: 2. The CDR3 bases are TGTGCCAGCAGCTTAGTCGGGACAGTGAACACTGAAGCTTTCTTT. Translated: CASSLVGTVNTEAFF. The variable domain in full, completed from reference TRBV7-4 and TRBJ1-1, reads GAGVSQSPRYKVAKRGRDVALRCDSISGHVTLYWYRQTLGQGSEVLTYSQSDAQRDKSGRPSGRFSAERPERSVSTLKIQRTEQGDSAVYLCASSLVGTVNTEAFFGQGTRLTVV.